This passage covers 12 T cell receptor beta chains from one sample sequenced in a study of T-cell reconstitution after alpha-beta-depleted transplantation in children. It was with unique molecular identifiers that the TCRbeta library was prepared. TCRdb passed the PCR reads through MiXCR, listing each CDR3 protein once. The table records hundreds of thousands of distinct CDR3 sequences, roughly 24% of them present only once. Source: PBMCs, taken before TCRalphabeta/CD19-depleted stem cell transplant. The source is a girl aged 2 to 9 with Fanconi anemia, due to receive a stem cell transplant.

This clonotype was observed at least ten times. This chain connects TRBV20-1 to TRBJ2-7; 8 bases fit TRBD2. Unmatched junction bases numbered 6, after V lost 1 base and J lost 4 bases. Germline V gene sequence: CDR1 DFQATT, CDR2 SNEGSKA (reference sequence). This CDR3 has 14 amino acids. This CDR3 is CSARVPGGGYEQYF. The CDR3 DNA is TGCAGTGCTAGAGTTCCGGGGGGGGGGTACGAGCAGTACTTC.

This clonotype was seen ten or more times. The V call is TRBV20-1, the J call TRBJ2-6; the D is unclear. Germline CDR1 and CDR2: DFQATT and SNEGSKA (reference sequence). The CDR3 has 16 residues. V dropped 3 bases and J dropped 0 bases, with 12 bases sitting between them. Here the CDR3 reads CSARSQFLSGANVLTF. CDR3 bases: TGCAGTGCTAGGAGTCAGTTTCTCTCTGGGGCCAACGTCCTGACTTTC.

This clonotype was counted at least ten times. The genes are TRBV7-9 and TRBJ1-1, with D perhaps matching TRBD1 (5 bases). Germline lookup yields CDR1 SEHNR and CDR2 FQNEAQ (reference sequence). The V and J ends lost 2 bases and 6 bases respectively, with 10 bases between them. The length of the CDR3 is 13 residues. The CDR3 here is CASSLYWGPEAFF. The CDR3 coding sequence is TGTGCCAGCAGCTTATATTGGGGCCCTGAAGCTTTCTTT.

The chain carries TRBV20-1 and TRBJ2-7, with 8 bases aligning to TRBD2. CDR1 and CDR2 (germline): DFQATT, SNEGSKA (reference sequence). This CDR3 has 15 amino acids. V lost 3 bases to trimming and J lost 2 bases; unmatched junction nucleotides: 9. CDR3 sequence reads: CSARSSGSGAYEQYF. For the CDR3, the DNA is TGCAGTGCTAGGTCGAGCGGGAGCGGGGCCTACGAGCAGTACTTC.

The table lists this clonotype with a few counts. The chain employs TRBV29-1 and TRBJ2-1; 9 bases are shared with TRBD2. J was trimmed by 7 bases and V by 0 bases; bases with no gene match: 7. Germline V gene sequence: CDR1 SQVTM, CDR2 ANQGSEA. CDR3 length: 15 amino acids. Here the CDR3 reads CSVEEWAGGPNEQFF. The DNA for the CDR3 is TGCAGCGTTGAAGAATGGGCGGGAGGGCCGAATGAGCAGTTCTTC.

This rearrangement joins TRBV20-1 to TRBJ2-1, with TRBD2 matching over 11 bases. With 4 bases clipped from V and 6 bases from J, the junction kept 5 bases outside the gene matches. CDR3 length: 14 residues. Germline lookup yields CDR1 DFQATT and CDR2 SNEGSKA (reference sequence). CDR3 loop: CSAIDSGRANEQFF. Here the CDR3 DNA reads TGCAGTGCTATAGATAGCGGGAGGGCCAATGAGCAGTTCTTC.

The J gene is TRBJ1-1, the V gene TRBV12-3 or TRBV12-4; no reliable D call. Trimming stripped 3 bases from V and 8 bases from J, with 10 bases between. The length of the CDR3 is 12 residues. CDR3 nucleotides: TGTGCCAGCAGTTTTGCAGCGTTAGAAGCTTTCTTT. Translating it yields CASSFAALEAFF.

The table lists this clonotype with a few counts. The chain links TRBV6-1 to TRBJ1-1; D is uncertain. CDR1 is MNHNS and CDR2 is SASEGT in the germline V gene. Trimming removed 4 bases from V and 0 bases from J, with 3 bases in between. CDR3 length: 12 amino acids. CDR3 DNA sequence: TGTGCCAGCAGTGCCTTGAACACTGAAGCTTTCTTT. Its translation is CASSALNTEAFF.

This chain joins TRBV10-3 and TRBJ1-2; TRBD1 is a possible D gene (6 bases). The germline V gene has CDR1 ENHRY and CDR2 SYGVKD. The V gene lost 6 bases and the J gene lost 6 bases, with 14 bases spanning the gap. There are 13 residues in the CDR3. CDR3 protein: CAISRTVTHGYTF. The CDR3 DNA reads TGTGCCATCAGCCGGACAGTTACCCATGGCTACACCTTC.

In this sample, this clonotype turned up many times. The CDR3 region is CASSLEQFDYEQYF. The CDR3 DNA follows: TGCGCCAGCAGCTTGGAACAGTTCGATTACGAGCAGTACTTC. The chain links TRBV5-1 to TRBJ2-7; D is unresolved. This CDR3 has 14 residues. V shed 0 bases and J shed 4 bases, with 11 bases lying between them. CDR1 and CDR2 from the germline V gene are SGHRS and YFSETQ.

There are many counts of this clonotype. V usage is TRBV12-3 or TRBV12-4 and J usage is TRBJ1-1; 11 positions agree with TRBD1. The CDR3 has 13 residues. V was clipped by 8 bases and J by 1 base; unmatched bases: 0. Written as DNA, the CDR3 is TGTGCCAGCGGACAGGGGGCGAACACTGAAGCTTTCTTT. This codes for CASGQGANTEAFF.

The chain employs TRBV28 and TRBJ2-3; tentative D call: TRBD2 (6 bases). The V gene's germline CDR1 is MDHEN and CDR2 SYDVKM. The CDR3 runs to 16 residues. The V gene lost 5 bases and the J gene lost 2 bases, with 17 bases spanning the gap. The CDR3 bases are TGTGCCAGCAGTCCCCTTCCGGACTATACCACAGATACGCAGTATTTT. Residues: CASSPLPDYTTDTQYF.